Each of the 3 T cell receptor beta chains below was sequenced from the same sample in a study of T cell responses to AZD1222 COVID-19 vaccine. The protocol was immunoSEQ multiplex PCR, while the TCRdb copy is restricted to in-frame clones and leaves out a portion. The table records roughly 120,000 clones, roughly 85% of them present only once. The sample consisted of peripheral blood, taken on day 0 of AZD1222 vaccination. The receptor set was obtained from an adult in good health.

The chain combines TRBV10-3 with TRBJ1-1; a weak D match, TRBD1 (5 bases). V lost 3 bases and J 1 base, leaving 12 bases between the germline ends. Germline-derived CDR1 and CDR2 are ENHRY and SYGVKD. The CDR3 is 15 amino acids. This chain's CDR3 is CAISDQGGKNTEAFF. The CDR3 DNA sequence: TGTGCCATCAGTGATCAGGGAGGAAAGAACACTGAAGCTTTCTTT.

The J gene is TRBJ2-7, the V gene TRBV14; 8 nucleotides align to TRBD2. The CDR3 sequence is 13 residues long. Germline V gene lookup returns CDR1 SGHDN and CDR2 FVKESK. The V and J ends lost 2 bases and 6 bases, in that order; junction bases with no gene match: 3. CDR3 sequence reads: CASSQSRGGEQYF. CDR3 nucleotide sequence: TGTGCCAGCAGCCAAAGCCGGGGGGGCGAGCAGTACTTC.

The chain is built from TRBV28 and TRBJ2-5, with D tentatively TRBD1 (7 bases). Germline lookup yields CDR1 MDHEN and CDR2 SYDVKM. The CDR3 contains 14 residues. V lost 8 bases, J lost 2 bases, and 15 bases lay in between. CDR3: CASRVGGQQETQYF. The CDR3 nucleotides are TGTGCCAGCCGGGTGGGGGGACAGCAAGAGACCCAGTACTTC.